This T cell receptor (beta chain) stems from a study of glioma-infiltrating T cells. In this sample, this clonotype turned up a few times. The germline V gene has CDR1 SGHAT and CDR2 FQNNGV. Trimming pared 5 bases from V and 5 bases from J, leaving 7 bases between. The CDR3 covers 11 residues. TCR alpha and beta CDR3 regions were amplified from RNA using iRepertoire nested multiplex PCR. TCRdb redid the calling of the multiplex PCR reads with MiXCR, one entry per CDR3 protein. The table includes fewer than 200,000 distinct CDR3 sequences, over 25% detected once. The sequenced material came from glioma tissue, nonneoplastic brain tissue, or PBMCs (not recorded which). J is TRBJ2-7 and V is TRBV11-2; D not certain. This TCR was recovered from a human donor with low-grade glioma or glioblastoma, undergoing nonglioma brain surgery, or in good health (not recorded which). CDR3 DNA: TGTGCCAGCAGCCAAACCCACGAGCAGTACTTC. This encodes CASSQTHEQYF. The full variable domain, with the rest looked up from reference TRBV11-2 and TRBJ2-7, is EAGVAQSPRYKIIEKRQSVAFWCNPISGHATLYWYQQILGQGPKLLIQFQNNGVVDDSQLPKDRFSAERLKGVDSTLKIQPAKLEDSAVYLCASSQTHEQYFGPGTRLTVT.